The rows below give T cell receptor beta chains drawn from one sample of a study of T cell responses to AZD1222 COVID-19 vaccine. Assay used: immunoSEQ multiplex PCR; TCRdb lists only in-frame clones, some missing. The table includes approximately 110,000 clones, around 82% detected once. Sequenced here: peripheral blood, sampled on day 0 of AZD1222 vaccination. The receptors here all came from an adult in good health. Each CDR3 is given with its conserved first and last residue. D genes are given only for firm matches. Rows may omit the clone size; those that give it use once, few, many or a size class.

J: TRBJ1-2; D: TRBD1; V: TRBV3-1/TRBV3-2; size: .; DNA: TGTGCCAGCAGCCCCAGGGGGGAACAGGGTGGCTACACCTTC; CDR3: CASSPRGEQGGYTF
J: TRBJ2-1; D: .; V: TRBV6-2/TRBV6-3; size: .; DNA: TGTGCCAGCAGTTACTCCGTAGAATCGACCAATGAGCAGTTCTTC; CDR3: CASSYSVESTNEQFF
J: TRBJ2-7; D: TRBD2; V: TRBV5-1; size: .; DNA: TGCGCCAGCCGTAGCGGGTCGAGCTCCTACGAGCAGTACTTC; CDR3: CASRSGSSSYEQYF
J: TRBJ2-3; D: .; V: TRBV7-9; size: .; DNA: TGTGCCAGCAGCCCTGGACAGCGAAGCACAGATACGCAGTATTTT; CDR3: CASSPGQRSTDTQYF
J: TRBJ1-4; D: .; V: TRBV6-6; size: .; DNA: TGTGCCAGCAGTAACCTCTACGGGGATGAAAAACTGTTTTTT; CDR3: CASSNLYGDEKLFF
J: TRBJ2-7; D: TRBD2; V: TRBV10-2; size: .; DNA: TGCGCCAGCAGTGGATGGACTAGCGGGAACTACGAGCAGTACTTC; CDR3: CASSGWTSGNYEQYF
J: TRBJ1-1; D: .; V: TRBV15; size: .; DNA: TGTGCCACCAGCAGAGATAAGAGGCCAGATGATGAAGCTTTCTTT; CDR3: CATSRDKRPDDEAFF
J: TRBJ2-1; D: TRBD2; V: TRBV15; size: once; DNA: TGTGCCACCGCGGGGGAGGTCTACAATGAGCAGTTCTTC; CDR3: CATAGEVYNEQFF
J: TRBJ1-1; D: .; V: TRBV3-1/TRBV3-2; size: few; DNA: TGTGCCAGCAGCCTCTCATGGAGGGGCACTGAAGCTTTCTTT; CDR3: CASSLSWRGTEAFF
J: TRBJ1-1; D: .; V: TRBV3-1/TRBV3-2; size: .; DNA: TGTGCCAGCAGCCAAGGGGCAGGAGGAACTGAAGCTTTCTTT; CDR3: CASSQGAGGTEAFF
J: TRBJ2-7; D: TRBD1; V: TRBV18; size: .; DNA: TGTGCCAGCTCACCGGGACAGGGAACCTACGAGCAGTACTTC; CDR3: CASSPGQGTYEQYF
J: TRBJ1-5; D: .; V: TRBV6-5; size: .; DNA: TGTGCCAGCTGCAGAAATAGCAATCAGCCCCAGCATTTT; CDR3: CASCRNSNQPQHF
J: TRBJ2-5; D: .; V: TRBV5-6; size: .; DNA: TGTGCCAGCAGCTTGAGGGGACTTTTTGAGGAGACCCAGTACTTC; CDR3: CASSLRGLFEETQYF